The rows below give T cell receptor beta chains drawn from one sample of a study of blood T cell repertoires in COVID-19. Here immunoSEQ multiplex PCR was the method, and the copy in TCRdb shows in-frame clones only, minus some. This sample carries roughly 120,000 clones, 75% to 90% of them seen once, and the ten largest clones take 2% to 2.5%. Sequencing was carried out using peripheral blood. These receptors all stem from a man younger than 45 with acute or convalescent COVID-19. Both conserved end residues are trimmed from each CDR3. D genes are given only for firm matches.

TRBJ1-2,-,TRBV5-1,ASRGEPTDYGYT
TRBJ2-7,-,TRBV3-1/TRBV3-2,ASSQLDGTYEQY
TRBJ1-6,TRBD1,TRBV11-3,ASRKGTGRSPLH
TRBJ1-4,TRBD1,TRBV4-1,ASTRGTGTEKLF
TRBJ1-1,TRBD1,TRBV10-3,AIRGDRGNTEAF
TRBJ1-1,-,TRBV4-1,ASSPGELNTEAF
TRBJ1-2,-,TRBV5-6,ASSLGRVGYGYT
TRBJ2-1,-,TRBV14,ASSQRVLFSSYNEQF
TRBJ2-5,TRBD2,TRBV5-1,ASSLFGGGGETQY
TRBJ2-5,TRBD1,TRBV30,AWSVQGAAKTQY
TRBJ2-2,TRBD2,TRBV10-3,AISEPAGGPAGELF
TRBJ2-7,TRBD2,TRBV6-2/TRBV6-3,ASSSRRLAGDEQY
TRBJ1-1,-,TRBV7-9,ASSLGAQTEAF
TRBJ1-1,-,TRBV5-1,ASSNSGNTEAF
TRBJ1-4,-,TRBV9,ASSPRGALNEKLF
TRBJ2-5,-,TRBV13,ASSLQETQY